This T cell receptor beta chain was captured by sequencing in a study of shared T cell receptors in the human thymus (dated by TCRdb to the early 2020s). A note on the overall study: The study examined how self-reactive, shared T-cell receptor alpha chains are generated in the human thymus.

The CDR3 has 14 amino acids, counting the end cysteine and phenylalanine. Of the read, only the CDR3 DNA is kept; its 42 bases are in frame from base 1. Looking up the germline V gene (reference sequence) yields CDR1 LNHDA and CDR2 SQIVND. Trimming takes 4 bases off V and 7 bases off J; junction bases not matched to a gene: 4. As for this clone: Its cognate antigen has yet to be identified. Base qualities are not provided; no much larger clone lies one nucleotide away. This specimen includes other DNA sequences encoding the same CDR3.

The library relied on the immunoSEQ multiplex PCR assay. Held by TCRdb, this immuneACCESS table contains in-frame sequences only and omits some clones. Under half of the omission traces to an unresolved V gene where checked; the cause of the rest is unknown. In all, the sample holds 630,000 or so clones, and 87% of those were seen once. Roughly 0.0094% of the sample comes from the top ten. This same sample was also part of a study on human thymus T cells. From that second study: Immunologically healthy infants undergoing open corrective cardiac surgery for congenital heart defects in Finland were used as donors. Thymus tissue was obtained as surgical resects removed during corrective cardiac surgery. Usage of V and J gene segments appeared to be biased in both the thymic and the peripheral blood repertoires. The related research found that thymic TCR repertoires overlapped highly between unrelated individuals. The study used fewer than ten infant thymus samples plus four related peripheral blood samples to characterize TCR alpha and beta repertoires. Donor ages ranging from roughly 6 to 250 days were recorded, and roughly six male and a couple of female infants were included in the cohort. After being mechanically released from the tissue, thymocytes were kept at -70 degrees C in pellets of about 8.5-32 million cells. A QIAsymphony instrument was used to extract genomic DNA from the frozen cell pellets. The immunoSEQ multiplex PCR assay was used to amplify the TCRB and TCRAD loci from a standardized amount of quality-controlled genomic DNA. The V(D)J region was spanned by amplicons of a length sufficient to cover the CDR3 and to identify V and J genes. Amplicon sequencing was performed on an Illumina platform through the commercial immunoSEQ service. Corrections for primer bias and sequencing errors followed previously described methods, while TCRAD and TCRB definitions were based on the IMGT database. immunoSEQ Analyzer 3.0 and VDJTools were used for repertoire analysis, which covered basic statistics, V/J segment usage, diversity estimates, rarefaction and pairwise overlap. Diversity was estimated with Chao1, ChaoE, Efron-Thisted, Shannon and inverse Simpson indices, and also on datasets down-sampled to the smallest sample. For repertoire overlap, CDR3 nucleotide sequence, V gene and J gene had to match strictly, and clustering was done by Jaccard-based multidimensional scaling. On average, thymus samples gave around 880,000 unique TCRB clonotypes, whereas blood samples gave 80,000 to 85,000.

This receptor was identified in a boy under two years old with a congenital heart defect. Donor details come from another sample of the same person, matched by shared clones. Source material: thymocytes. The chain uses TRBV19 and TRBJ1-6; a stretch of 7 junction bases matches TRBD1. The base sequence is TGTGCCAGTAGTAACCGACAGGGAAATTCACCCCTCCACTTT. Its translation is CASSNRQGNSPLHF. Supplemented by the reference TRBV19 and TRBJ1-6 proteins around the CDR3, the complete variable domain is DGGITQSPKYLFRKEGQNVTLSCEQNLNHDAMYWYRQDPGQGLRLIYYSQIVNDFQKGDIAEGYSVSREKKESFPLTVTSAQKNPTAFYLCASSNRQGNSPLHFGNGTRLTVT.